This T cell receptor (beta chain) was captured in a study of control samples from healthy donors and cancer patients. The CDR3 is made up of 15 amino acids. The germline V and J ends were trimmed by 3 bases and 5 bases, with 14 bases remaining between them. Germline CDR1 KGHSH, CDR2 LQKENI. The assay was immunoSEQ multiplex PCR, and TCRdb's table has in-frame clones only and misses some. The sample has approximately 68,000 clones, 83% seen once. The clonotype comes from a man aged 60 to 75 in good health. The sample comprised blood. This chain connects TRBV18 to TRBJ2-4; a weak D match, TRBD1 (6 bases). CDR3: CASSPQQGAENIQYF. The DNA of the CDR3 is TGTGCCAGCTCACCCCAACAGGGTGCGGAAAACATTCAGTACTTC.